Given below is one T cell receptor (beta chain) in context. The J segment lost 5 bases and the V segment lost 0 bases, leaving 2 bases of the junction unmatched. This CDR3 contains 17 residues. The germline V gene encodes CDR1 SGHRS and CDR2 YFSETQ. Generated by immunoSEQ multiplex PCR, the TCRdb table keeps only in-frame clones and is missing some. The sample records more than 300,000 clones, 70% to 90% being singletons. The data were taken from a study of blood T cell repertoires in COVID-19. Sequenced material: peripheral blood. This chain joins TRBV5-1 and TRBJ2-2, with 15 bases that match TRBD2. The sequence came from a woman aged 30 to 39 with COVID-19, enrolled during active disease. CDR3 sequence reads: CASSLGGLAGGTGELFF. The CDR3 DNA reads as TGCGCCAGCAGCTTGGGCGGACTAGCGGGAGGGACCGGGGAGCTGTTTTTT. The complete variable domain, with remaining parts taken from reference TRBV5-1 and TRBJ2-2, reads KAGVTQTPRYLIKTRGQQVTLSCSPISGHRSVSWYQQTPGQGLQFLFEYFSETQRNKGNFPGRFSGRQFSNSRSEMNVSTLELGDSALYLCASSLGGLAGGTGELFFGEGSRLTVL.